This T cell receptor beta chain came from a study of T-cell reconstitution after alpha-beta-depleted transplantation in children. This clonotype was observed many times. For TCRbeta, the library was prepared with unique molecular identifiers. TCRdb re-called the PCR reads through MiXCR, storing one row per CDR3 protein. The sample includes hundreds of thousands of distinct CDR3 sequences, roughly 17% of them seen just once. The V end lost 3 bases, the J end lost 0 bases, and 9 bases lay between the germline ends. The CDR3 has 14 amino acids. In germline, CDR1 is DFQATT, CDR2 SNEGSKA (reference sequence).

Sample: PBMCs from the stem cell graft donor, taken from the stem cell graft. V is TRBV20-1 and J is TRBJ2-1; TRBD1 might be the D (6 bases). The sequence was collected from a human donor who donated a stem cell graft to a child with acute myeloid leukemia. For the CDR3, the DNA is TGCAGTGCTAGGCCGGACAGCTCCTACAATGAGCAGTTCTTC. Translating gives CSARPDSSYNEQFF.